These 24 T cell receptor beta chains came from one sample sequenced in a study of control samples from healthy donors and cancer patients (dated by TCRdb to 2020 to 2022). Library prep was done by the immunoSEQ multiplex PCR assay. TCRdb stores this immuneACCESS table with in-frame sequences only. Part of the clones is absent; in the studies checked, under half of the shortfall reflects unresolved V genes, and no reason is known for the rest. The sample yields approximately 28,000 clones; around 92% were counted once. Together, the top ten hold about 12% of the sample. Sequenced sample: PBMCs. These receptors all stem from a man over 45 with lung cancer.

The genes are TRBV5-1 and TRBJ1-6; D gene unclear. Trimming shortened V by 3 bases and J by 6 bases, and 19 bases separated the two germline ends. This CDR3 region has 17 residues. Germline V lookup: CDR1 SGHRS, CDR2 YFSETQ. The CDR3 DNA reads TGCGCCAGCAGCTCGGGTGGGTCCGGATCAATTAATTCACCCCTCCACTTT. It specifies CASSSGGSGSINSPLHF. Full variable domain (missing parts from reference TRBV5-1 and TRBJ1-6): KAGVTQTPRYLIKTRGQQVTLSCSPISGHRSVSWYQQTPGQGLQFLFEYFSETQRNKGNFPGRFSGRQFSNSRSEMNVSTLELGDSALYLCASSSGGSGSINSPLHFGNGTRLTVT.

The table lists this clone with a few counts. The chain employs TRBV5-5 and TRBJ2-1, with 11 bases that match TRBD1. The CDR3 is 16 amino acids. The germline V gene has CDR1 SGHKS and CDR2 YYEKEE (reference sequence). V was clipped by 4 bases and J by 4 bases; unmatched bases: 7. This CDR3 is CASSGDRGFLYNEQFF. CDR3 sequence (DNA): TGTGCCAGCAGCGGGGACAGGGGGTTTCTATACAATGAGCAGTTCTTC.

The V gene is TRBV11-2, the J gene TRBJ2-2, with D maybe TRBD2 (5 bases). The CDR3 loop spans 14 amino acids. V was cut by 1 base and J by 5 bases, with 8 bases left in between. Germline V gene data show CDR1 as SGHAT and CDR2 as FQNNGV. CDR3 DNA sequence: TGTGCCAGCAGCTTAGGAGCGGCGACCGGGGAGCTGTTTTTT. Its translation: CASSLGAATGELFF.

The V gene is TRBV7-6, the J gene TRBJ1-2, with a tentative D call TRBD1 (5 bases). The V gene lost 7 bases and the J gene lost 2 bases, with 14 bases spanning the gap. The germline gives CDR1 SGHVS, CDR2 FNYEAQ. CDR3 length: 14 amino acids. CDR3 protein: CASTPDSQNYGYTF. Here the CDR3 DNA reads TGTGCCAGCACCCCCGACAGCCAGAACTATGGCTACACCTTC.

The chain recombines TRBV7-2 with TRBJ1-5, with D maybe TRBD1 (5 bases). Trimming removed 0 bases from V and 9 bases from J, with 15 bases in between. CDR3 size: 15 residues. CDR1 is SGHTA, CDR2 FQGNSA, per germline. CDR3 in DNA: TGTGCCAGCAGCTTAGCGGGGACTAGGGATCGGCCCCAGCATTTT. Its protein is CASSLAGTRDRPQHF.

V usage is TRBV24-1 and J usage is TRBJ1-5; the D is unclear. The V and J ends lost 9 bases and 5 bases respectively, with 13 bases between them. Germline V lookup: CDR1 KGHDR, CDR2 SFDVKD. This CDR3 region has 13 residues. CDR3 nucleotide sequence: TGTGCCACCCAACCGGCGGGGTATCAGCCCCAGCATTTT. Protein: CATQPAGYQPQHF.

The V gene is TRBV5-5, the J gene TRBJ2-1, with D possibly matching TRBD2 (7 bases). This CDR3 comprises 18 residues. Per germline, CDR1 SGHKS and CDR2 YYEKEE (reference sequence). Trimming removed 0 bases at V and 1 base at J, with 17 bases between. For the CDR3, the DNA is TGTGCCAGCAGCTTGGCGGAGGGGGGGCACGGGTCCTACAATGAGCAGTTCTTC. This sequence encodes CASSLAEGGHGSYNEQFF.

V gene TRBV5-1 combines with J gene TRBJ2-7; 7 bases fit TRBD1. The CDR3 sequence is 13 residues long. Germline values: CDR1 SGHRS, CDR2 YFSETQ. V gave up 3 bases and J gave up 6 bases; unmatched junction bases: 6. The CDR3 nucleotides read TGCGCCAGCAGCTGGAGCCCAGGGGGCGAGCAGTACTTC. Its translation: CASSWSPGGEQYF. The variable domain in full, with the rest retrieved from reference TRBV5-1 and TRBJ2-7, is KAGVTQTPRYLIKTRGQQVTLSCSPISGHRSVSWYQQTPGQGLQFLFEYFSETQRNKGNFPGRFSGRQFSNSRSEMNVSTLELGDSALYLCASSWSPGGEQYFGPGTRLTVT.

This chain uses TRBV30 with TRBJ2-4; a possible D gene is TRBD2 (6 bases). Trimming shortened V by 2 bases and J by 8 bases, and 10 bases separated the two germline ends. The CDR3 runs to 12 residues. Germline V gene sequence: CDR1 GTSNPN, CDR2 SVGIG (reference sequence). Here the CDR3 reads CAWSTGDDIQYF. The CDR3 coding sequence is TGTGCCTGGAGTACGGGGGATGACATTCAGTACTTC.

The chain is built from TRBV6-6 and TRBJ2-1, with 7 positions matching TRBD2. The V and J ends lost 2 bases and 6 bases, in that order; junction bases with no gene match: 7. In germline, CDR1 is MNHNY, CDR2 SVGAGI (reference sequence). The CDR3 is 15 amino acids. The CDR3 loop is CASSYRAGWGNEQFF. The DNA for the CDR3 is TGTGCCAGCAGTTACCGAGCGGGGTGGGGCAATGAGCAGTTCTTC.

The CDR3 sequence: CASSYAYEQYF. CDR3 coding DNA: TGTGCCAGCAGTTACGCATACGAGCAGTACTTC. The rearrangement links TRBV6-6 to TRBJ2-7; D remains unclear. The CDR3 length is 11 residues. Germline assignment: CDR1 MNHNY and CDR2 SVGAGI (reference sequence). V shed 2 bases and J shed 4 bases, with 3 bases lying between them.

The chain couples TRBV7-9 to TRBJ2-5; TRBD1 aligns across 8 bases. The CDR3 covers 14 residues. Germline values: CDR1 SEHNR, CDR2 FQNEAQ (reference sequence). V gave up 1 base and J gave up 8 bases; unmatched junction bases: 6. The CDR3 bases are TGTGCCAGCAGCTTAGGGACAGGGCCAGCTACCCAGTACTTC. This translates into CASSLGTGPATQYF.

This clone was counted once. The chain carries TRBV7-8 and TRBJ1-4; D not resolved. The CDR3 is 15 residues long. CDR1 and CDR2 from the germline V gene are SGHVS and FQNEAQ. V was cut by 5 bases and J by 7 bases, with 17 bases left in between. The CDR3 spells CASSHRRQAGEKLFF. CDR3 DNA: TGTGCCAGCAGCCACCGGCGGCAGGCAGGTGAAAAACTGTTTTTT.

The chain carries TRBV30 and TRBJ1-1; TRBD1 might be the D (5 bases). The CDR3 loop spans 13 amino acids. Trimming removed 0 bases from V and 4 bases from J, with 9 bases in between. Germline CDR1 GTSNPN, CDR2 SVGIG (reference sequence). The CDR3 is CAWSVQTATEAFF. In nucleotides, the CDR3 is TGTGCCTGGAGTGTACAGACAGCCACTGAAGCTTTCTTT.

The V and J genes are TRBV19 and TRBJ1-2; the match to TRBD1 covers 9 bases. This CDR3 has 17 residues. The germline gives CDR1 LNHDA, CDR2 SQIVND (reference sequence). V gave up 6 bases and J gave up 1 base; unmatched junction bases: 12. CDR3 nucleotide sequence: TGTGCCAGTAGAACCGGGACAGGGACCGGGAATAACTATGGCTACACCTTC. Its translation: CASRTGTGTGNNYGYTF.

The rearrangement uses TRBV4-3 and TRBJ2-1; no clear D gene. The CDR3 runs to 14 residues. Germline CDR1 is LGHNA and CDR2 is YSLEER. Trimming took 0 bases from V and 6 from J, leaving 9 bases between them. CDR3 loop: CASSQDPASNEQFF. DNA for the CDR3: TGCGCCAGCAGCCAAGATCCTGCCTCCAATGAGCAGTTCTTC.

The chain combines TRBV7-3 with TRBJ2-3; D could derive from TRBD1 or TRBD2 (6 bases each). This CDR3 has 14 amino acids. Trimming shortened V by 1 base and J by 6 bases, and 11 bases separated the two germline ends. The germline gives CDR1 SGHTA, CDR2 FQGTGA. The CDR3 loop is CASSLRGAEDTQYF. The CDR3 DNA follows: TGTGCCAGCAGCTTAAGGGGGGCTGAGGATACGCAGTATTTT.

J is TRBJ1-2 and V is TRBV30, with TRBD1 identical over 9 bases. The CDR3 runs to 14 residues. The germline V gene has CDR1 GTSNPN and CDR2 SVGIG (reference sequence). The ends lost 1 base at V and 6 bases at J; junction bases unmatched: 6. This CDR3 reads CAWSGTGEFNGYTF. As DNA, the CDR3 is TGTGCCTGGAGTGGGACAGGGGAATTTAATGGCTACACCTTC.

The chain uses TRBV19 and TRBJ2-1; the match to TRBD1 covers 9 bases. V was clipped by 9 bases and J by 4 bases; unmatched bases: 10. CDR1 is LNHDA, CDR2 SQIVND, per germline (reference sequence). This CDR3 has 15 amino acids. The CDR3 sequence: CASSPGTGTYNEQFF. For the CDR3, the DNA is TGTGCCAGCAGCCCCGGGACAGGGACTTACAATGAGCAGTTCTTC.

The chain couples TRBV4-1 to TRBJ2-2, with 9 bases lining up with TRBD2. Per the germline V gene, CDR1 is MGHRA and CDR2 is YSYEKL. The J segment lost 6 bases and the V segment lost 2 bases, leaving 13 bases of the junction unmatched. This CDR3 is built from 18 residues. In nucleotides, the CDR3 is TGCGCCAGCAGCCAAAAACCGGGACTAGCAGTTGGAGCCGGGGAGCTGTTTTTT. Translated, it gives CASSQKPGLAVGAGELFF.

This sequence joins TRBV27 and TRBJ1-4; the match to TRBD1 covers 8 bases. V shed 5 bases and J 6 bases; nucleotides not matched to a gene: 11. Germline CDR1 is MNHEY and CDR2 is SMNVEV (reference sequence). This CDR3 has 16 residues. In DNA, the CDR3 is TGTGCCAGCAGTCCCGCGACAGGGGCTTGGTATGAAAAACTGTTTTTT. This gives the protein CASSPATGAWYEKLFF.

This clone was observed once. The genes are TRBV6-5 and TRBJ1-4; 10 bases are a match to TRBD1. The CDR3 sequence is 14 residues long. Germline assignment: CDR1 MNHEY and CDR2 SVGAGI. V shed 7 bases and J 10 bases; nucleotides not matched to a gene: 9. As DNA, the CDR3 is TGTGCCAGCATCCCCGGGACAGGGGAGGGAAAACTGTTTTTT. It encodes CASIPGTGEGKLFF.

This clone was counted only a few times. The chain combines TRBV6-5 with TRBJ1-5; no clear D. The germline CDR1 and CDR2 sequences are MNHEY and SVGAGI. V lost 8 bases and J lost 1, with 9 bases in between. The CDR3 spans 13 residues. As DNA, the CDR3 is TGTGCCAGCGGACGGGGAAGCAATCAGCCCCAGCATTTT. Translating gives CASGRGSNQPQHF.

The sample holds one count of this clone. This sequence joins TRBV14 and TRBJ2-1; D may be TRBD1 (6 bases). The V gene's germline CDR1 is SGHDN and CDR2 FVKESK. Trimming removed 1 base at V and 4 bases at J, with 8 bases between. CDR3 length: 14 residues. CDR3 coding DNA: TGTGCCAGCAGCCAAGGGGGGCATTACAATGAGCAGTTCTTC. This sequence encodes CASSQGGHYNEQFF. The whole variable domain, filled in from reference TRBV14 and TRBJ2-1, reads EAGVTQFPSHSVIEKGQTVTLRCDPISGHDNLYWYRRVMGKEIKFLLHFVKESKQDESGMPNNRFLAERTGGTYSTLKVQPAELEDSGVYFCASSQGGHYNEQFFGPGTRLTVL.